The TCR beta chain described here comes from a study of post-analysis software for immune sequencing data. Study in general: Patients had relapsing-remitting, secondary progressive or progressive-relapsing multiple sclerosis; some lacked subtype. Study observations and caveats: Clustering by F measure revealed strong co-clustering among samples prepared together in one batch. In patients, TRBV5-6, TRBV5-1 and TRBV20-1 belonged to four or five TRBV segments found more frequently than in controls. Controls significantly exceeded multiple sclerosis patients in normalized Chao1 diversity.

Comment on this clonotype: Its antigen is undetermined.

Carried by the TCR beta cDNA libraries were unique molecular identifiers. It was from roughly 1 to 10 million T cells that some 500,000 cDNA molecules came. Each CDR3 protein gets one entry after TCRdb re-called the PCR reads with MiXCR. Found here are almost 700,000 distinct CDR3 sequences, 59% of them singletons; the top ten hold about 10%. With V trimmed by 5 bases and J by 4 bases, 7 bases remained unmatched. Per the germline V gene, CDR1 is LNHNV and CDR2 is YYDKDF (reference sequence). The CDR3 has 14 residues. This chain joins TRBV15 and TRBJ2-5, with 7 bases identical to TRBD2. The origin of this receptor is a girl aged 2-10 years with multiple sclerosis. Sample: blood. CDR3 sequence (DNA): TGTGCCACCAGCGCGGGGGTTGCCCTAGAGACCCAGTACTTC. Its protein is CATSAGVALETQYF.